One sample yielded the 13 T cell receptor beta chains listed below, sequenced in a study of shared clonotypes between healthy human individuals. TCRdb's table, derived via immunoSEQ multiplex PCR, lists solely in-frame clones and lacks some. The sample consists of about 1 million clones, roughly 75% of them appearing once. Sequencing used memory CD4+ T cells sorted from blood. Specified subset: CD45RA-negative fraction. The receptors were sampled from a man younger than 35 in good health.

V and J are TRBV10-3 and TRBJ2-1; TRBD2 matches 7 bases. Germline V CDR1 and CDR2: ENHRY, SYGVKD. The V and J ends lost 11 bases and 4 bases, in that order; junction bases with no gene match: 8. CDR3 length: 13 residues. CDR3 in amino acids: CAVRPSGYNEQFF. The CDR3 coding sequence is TGTGCCGTTCGGCCTAGCGGATACAATGAGCAGTTCTTC.

J is TRBJ1-2 and V is TRBV7-2; TRBD1 matches at 9 bases. Germline-derived CDR1 and CDR2 are SGHTA and FQGNSA. This CDR3 is 14 amino acids long. The trim removed 4 bases at V and 4 bases at J, leaving 4 bases unmatched. CDR3 in amino acids: CASSYQGQGYGYTF. The CDR3 DNA sequence: TGTGCCAGCAGCTACCAGGGACAGGGCTATGGCTACACCTTC.

The genes are TRBV5-1 and TRBJ2-7, with 10 bases that match TRBD1. J gave up 4 bases and V 1 base, and 5 bases lay outside the gene matches. This CDR3 has 15 residues. CDR1 SGHRS and CDR2 YFSETQ come from the germline V gene. For the CDR3, the DNA is TGCGCCAGCAGCTTGTTAGGGACAGGGGCATACGAGCAGTACTTC. It specifies CASSLLGTGAYEQYF.

This clone was counted once. The chain uses TRBV5-1 and TRBJ2-3; D is unresolved. This CDR3 comprises 14 residues. The ends were cut back, 0 bases at V and 5 bases at J, with 10 bases in the middle. Germline V gene lookup returns CDR1 SGHRS and CDR2 YFSETQ. The CDR3 loop reads CASSLAAGLDTQYF. DNA of the CDR3: TGCGCCAGCAGCTTGGCGGCTGGCTTAGATACGCAGTATTTT.

The chain recombines TRBV6-1 with TRBJ2-1; D gene unclear. The CDR3 length is 10 residues. Germline V gene lookup returns CDR1 MNHNS and CDR2 SASEGT. V lost 2 bases and J 15 bases, leaving 8 bases between the germline ends. Here the CDR3 reads CASSEFGVFF. Written as DNA, the CDR3 is TGTGCCAGCAGTGAATTTGGGGTGTTCTTC.

The chain is built from TRBV19 and TRBJ1-2; D is perhaps TRBD1 (5 bases). V was clipped by 1 base and J by 4 bases, with 10 bases between them. The CDR3 totals 14 residues. The V gene's germline CDR1 is LNHDA and CDR2 SQIVND (reference sequence). The CDR3 bases are TGTGCCAGTAGTATAGGGGGCCAGAGCTATGGCTACACCTTC. Its translation is CASSIGGQSYGYTF.

The table lists this clone with a count of one. The rearrangement uses TRBV6-5 and TRBJ1-1; TRBD1 matches at 10 bases. This CDR3 has 15 amino acids. With V trimmed by 6 bases and J by 5 bases, 9 bases remained unmatched. Germline V lookup: CDR1 MNHEY, CDR2 SVGAGI. CDR3 nucleotides: TGTGCCAGCAGCCGCACGACAGGGGGCTTGACTGAAGCTTTCTTT. This gives the protein CASSRTTGGLTEAFF.

This clone was seen more than once but under ten times. The chain links TRBV6-1 to TRBJ1-4; tentatively, D is TRBD1 (6 bases). V was cut by 3 bases and J by 10 bases, with 15 bases left in between. This CDR3 comprises 14 residues. In germline, CDR1 is MNHNS, CDR2 SASEGT. In nucleotides, the CDR3 is TGTGCCAGCAGTGATACAGGGCTGGTGTTAAAACTGTTTTTT. Translated, it gives CASSDTGLVLKLFF.

This chain links TRBV19 with TRBJ1-4; a weak D match, TRBD1 (6 bases). This CDR3 spans 13 amino acids. Germline assignment: CDR1 LNHDA and CDR2 SQIVND (reference sequence). Trimming took off 6 bases at V and 15 bases at J, with 20 bases between the two ends. CDR3 DNA sequence: TGTGCCAGTAGAAGCTCCCAGGGGAAAGGGTTGTTTTTT. Translating it yields CASRSSQGKGLFF.

The chain uses TRBV5-1 and TRBJ2-1; 7 bases map to TRBD2. Trimming removed 4 bases from V and 6 bases from J; junction bases left unmatched: 4. The CDR3 loop spans 13 amino acids. The germline gives CDR1 SGHRS, CDR2 YFSETQ. Here the CDR3 reads CASSIPGGNEQFF. As DNA, the CDR3 is TGCGCCAGCAGCATACCGGGGGGCAATGAGCAGTTCTTC.

J is TRBJ1-6 and V is TRBV6-5; 10 nucleotides align to TRBD1. Per the germline V gene, CDR1 is MNHEY and CDR2 is SVGAGI. The CDR3 extends over 15 amino acids. V was pared by 0 bases and J by 9 bases, with 2 bases of the junction left unmatched. The CDR3 is CASSYSGTGVSPLHF. CDR3 bases: TGTGCCAGCAGTTACTCGGGGACAGGGGTTTCACCCCTCCACTTT.

As regards this clone: Other DNA sequences from this sample encode an identical CDR3 as well. The genes are TRBV7-8 and TRBJ1-4; D is undetermined. This CDR3 is built from 14 residues. V lost 6 bases and J 0 bases, leaving 8 bases between the germline ends. CDR1 SGHVS and CDR2 FQNEAQ come from the germline V gene. CDR3 nucleotides: TGTGCCAGCAGTCTAGAGACAACTAATGAAAAACTGTTTTTT. Amino acids: CASSLETTNEKLFF.

The genes are TRBV7-2 and TRBJ2-3; TRBD2 agrees at 10 bases. CDR1 SGHTA and CDR2 FQGNSA come from the germline V gene. V shed 3 bases, J shed 3 bases, and the junction held 9 bases outside the gene matches. This CDR3 contains 17 residues. This CDR3 reads CASSFSRSGGVTDTQYF. The CDR3 nucleotides read TGTGCCAGCAGCTTCTCAAGAAGCGGGGGGGTAACAGATACGCAGTATTTT.